This T cell receptor (beta chain) stems from a study of cytomegalovirus exposure and HLA in healthy donors. Study-wide results and limits: Earlier results showed most TCR beta V segments being productive about 90% or about 30% of the time.

In the case of this clone: Its antigen is undetermined.

The V and J ends lost 6 bases and 3 bases, in that order; junction bases with no gene match: 14. Germline lookup yields CDR1 SNHLY and CDR2 FYNNEI. The length of the CDR3 is 17 residues. A multiplex PCR was run with 60 Vbeta primers and 13 Jbeta primers. Here immunoSEQ multiplex PCR was the method, and the copy in TCRdb shows in-frame clones only, minus some. The data show approximately 68,000 clones, with roughly 80% seen just once and 7.4% held by the top ten. The V and J genes are TRBV2 and TRBJ1-2; 9 nucleotides match TRBD1. This TCR derives from a woman aged 25 to 39 in good health and CMV-seropositive. Sequenced: PBMCs. The CDR3 coding sequence is TGTGCCAGCAGGCCTTGGACAGGGGTCATTATGGACTATGGCTACACCTTC. This sequence encodes CASRPWTGVIMDYGYTF.